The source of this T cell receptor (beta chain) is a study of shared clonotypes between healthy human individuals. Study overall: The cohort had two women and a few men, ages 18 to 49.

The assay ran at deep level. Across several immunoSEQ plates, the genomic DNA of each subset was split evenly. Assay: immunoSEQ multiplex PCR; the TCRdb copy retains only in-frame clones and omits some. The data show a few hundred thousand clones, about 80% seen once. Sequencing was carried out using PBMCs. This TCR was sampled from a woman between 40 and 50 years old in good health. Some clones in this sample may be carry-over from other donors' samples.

CDR3 DNA: TGTAGGGAGCAGTCCTACGAGCAGTACTTC. Amino acids: CREQSYEQYF. The chain carries TRBV19 and TRBJ2-7; possible D gene TRBD2, 5 bases. Germline CDR1 LNHDA, CDR2 SQIVND (reference sequence). The length of the CDR3 is 10 residues. The full variable domain, completed using reference TRBV19 and TRBJ2-7, is DGGITQSPKYLFRKEGQNVTLSCEQNLNHDAMYWYRQDPGQGLRLIYYSQIVNDFQKGDIAEGYSVSREKKESFPLTVTSAQKNPTAFYLCREQSYEQYFGPGTRLTVT.